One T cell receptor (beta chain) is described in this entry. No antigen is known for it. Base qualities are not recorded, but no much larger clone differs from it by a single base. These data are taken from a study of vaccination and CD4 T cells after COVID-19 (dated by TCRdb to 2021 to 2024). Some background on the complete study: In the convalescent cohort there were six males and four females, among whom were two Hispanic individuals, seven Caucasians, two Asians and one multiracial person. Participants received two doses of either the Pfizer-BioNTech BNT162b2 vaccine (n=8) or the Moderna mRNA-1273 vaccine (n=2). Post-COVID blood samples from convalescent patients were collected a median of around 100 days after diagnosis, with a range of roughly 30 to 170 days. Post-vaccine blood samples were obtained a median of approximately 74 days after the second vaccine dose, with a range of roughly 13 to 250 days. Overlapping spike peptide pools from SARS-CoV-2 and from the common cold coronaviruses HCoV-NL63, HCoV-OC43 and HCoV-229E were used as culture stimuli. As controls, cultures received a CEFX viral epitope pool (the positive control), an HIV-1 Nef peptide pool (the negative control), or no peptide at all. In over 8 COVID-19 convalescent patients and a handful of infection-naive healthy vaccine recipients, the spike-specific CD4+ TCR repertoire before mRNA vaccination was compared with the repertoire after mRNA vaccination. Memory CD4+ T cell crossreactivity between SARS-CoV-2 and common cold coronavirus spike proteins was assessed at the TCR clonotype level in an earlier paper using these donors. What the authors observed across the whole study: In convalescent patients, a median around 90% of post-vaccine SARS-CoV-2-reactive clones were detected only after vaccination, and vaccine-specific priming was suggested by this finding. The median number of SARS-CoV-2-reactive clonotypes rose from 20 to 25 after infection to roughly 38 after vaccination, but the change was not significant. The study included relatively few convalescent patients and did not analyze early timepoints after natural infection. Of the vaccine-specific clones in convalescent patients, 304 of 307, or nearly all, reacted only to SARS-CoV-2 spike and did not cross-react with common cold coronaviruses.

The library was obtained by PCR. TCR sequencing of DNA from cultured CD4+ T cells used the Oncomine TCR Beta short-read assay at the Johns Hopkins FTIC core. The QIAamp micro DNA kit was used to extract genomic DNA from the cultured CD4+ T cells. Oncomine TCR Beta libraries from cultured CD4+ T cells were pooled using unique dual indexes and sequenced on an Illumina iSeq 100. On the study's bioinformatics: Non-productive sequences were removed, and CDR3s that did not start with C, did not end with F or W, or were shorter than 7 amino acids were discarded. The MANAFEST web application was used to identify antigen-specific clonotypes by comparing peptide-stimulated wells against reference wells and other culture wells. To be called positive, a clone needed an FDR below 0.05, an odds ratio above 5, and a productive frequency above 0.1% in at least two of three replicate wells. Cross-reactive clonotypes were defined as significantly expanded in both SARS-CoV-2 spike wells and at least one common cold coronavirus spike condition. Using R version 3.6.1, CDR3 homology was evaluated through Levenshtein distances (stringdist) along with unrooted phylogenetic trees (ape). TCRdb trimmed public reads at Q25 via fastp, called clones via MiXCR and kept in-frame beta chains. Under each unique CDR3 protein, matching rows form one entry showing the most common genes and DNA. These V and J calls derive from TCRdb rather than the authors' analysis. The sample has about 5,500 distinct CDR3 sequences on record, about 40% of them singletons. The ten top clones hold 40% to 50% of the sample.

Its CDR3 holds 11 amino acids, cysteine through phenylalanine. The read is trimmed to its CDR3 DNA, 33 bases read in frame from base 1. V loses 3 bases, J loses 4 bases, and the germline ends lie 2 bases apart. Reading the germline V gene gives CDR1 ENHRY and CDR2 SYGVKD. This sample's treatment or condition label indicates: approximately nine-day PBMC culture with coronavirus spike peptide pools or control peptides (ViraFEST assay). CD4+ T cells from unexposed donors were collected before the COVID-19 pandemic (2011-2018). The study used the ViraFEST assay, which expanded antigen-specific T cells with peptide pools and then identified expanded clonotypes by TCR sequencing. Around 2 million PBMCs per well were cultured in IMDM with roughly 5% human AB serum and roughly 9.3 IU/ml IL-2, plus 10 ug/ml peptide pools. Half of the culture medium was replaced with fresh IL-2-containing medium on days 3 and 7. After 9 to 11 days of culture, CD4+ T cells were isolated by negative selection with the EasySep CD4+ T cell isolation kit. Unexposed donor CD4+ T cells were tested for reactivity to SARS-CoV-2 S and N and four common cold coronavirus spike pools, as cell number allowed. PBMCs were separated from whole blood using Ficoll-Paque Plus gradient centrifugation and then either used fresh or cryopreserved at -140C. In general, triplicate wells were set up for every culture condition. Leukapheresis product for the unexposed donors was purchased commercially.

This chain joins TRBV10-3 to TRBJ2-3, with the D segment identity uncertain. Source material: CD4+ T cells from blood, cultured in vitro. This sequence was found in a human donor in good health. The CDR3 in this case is CAISDADTQYF. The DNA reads TGTGCCATCAGTGATGCAGATACGCAGTATTTT.